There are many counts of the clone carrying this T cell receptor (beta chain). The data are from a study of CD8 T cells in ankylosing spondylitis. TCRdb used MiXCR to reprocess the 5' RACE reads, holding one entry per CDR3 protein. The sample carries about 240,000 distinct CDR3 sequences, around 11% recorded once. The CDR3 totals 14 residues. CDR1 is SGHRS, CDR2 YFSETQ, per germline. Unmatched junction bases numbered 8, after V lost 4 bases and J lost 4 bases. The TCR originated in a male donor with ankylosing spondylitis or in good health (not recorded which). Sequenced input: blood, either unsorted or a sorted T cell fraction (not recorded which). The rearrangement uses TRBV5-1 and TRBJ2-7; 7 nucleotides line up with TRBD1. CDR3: CASSAGTEPYEQYF. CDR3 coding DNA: TGCGCCAGCAGCGCCGGGACAGAACCTTACGAGCAGTACTTC.